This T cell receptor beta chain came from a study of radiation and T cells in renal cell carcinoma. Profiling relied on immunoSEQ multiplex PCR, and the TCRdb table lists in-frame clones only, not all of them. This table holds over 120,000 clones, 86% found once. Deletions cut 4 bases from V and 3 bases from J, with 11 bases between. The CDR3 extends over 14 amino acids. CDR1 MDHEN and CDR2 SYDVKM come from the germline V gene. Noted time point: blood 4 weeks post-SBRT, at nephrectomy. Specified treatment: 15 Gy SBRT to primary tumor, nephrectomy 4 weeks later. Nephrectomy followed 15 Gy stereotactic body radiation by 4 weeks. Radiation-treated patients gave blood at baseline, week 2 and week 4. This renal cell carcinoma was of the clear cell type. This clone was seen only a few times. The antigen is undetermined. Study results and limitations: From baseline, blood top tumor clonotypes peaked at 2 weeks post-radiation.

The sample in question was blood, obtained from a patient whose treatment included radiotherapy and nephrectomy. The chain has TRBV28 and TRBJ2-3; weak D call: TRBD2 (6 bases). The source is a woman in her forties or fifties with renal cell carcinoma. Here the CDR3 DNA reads TGTGCCAGCAGTTCCCCGACTAGGACAGATACGCAGTATTTT. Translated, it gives CASSSPTRTDTQYF.